This TCR beta chain came from a study of blood T cell repertoires in COVID-19. Looking at the study overall: Sites in the United States, Italy and Spain provided acute and convalescent COVID-19 samples.

Per germline, CDR1 LNHDA and CDR2 SQIVND (reference sequence). This CDR3 spans 13 amino acids. V was shortened by 8 bases and J by 4 bases, with 15 bases between the two germline ends. Authors' analysis steps: Amplified reference gene primers provided the basis for estimating nucleated cell counts. The method was immunoSEQ multiplex PCR; TCRdb's version includes in-frame clones alone and lacks a portion of them. V and J calls and clone size are as listed in that table; D and trimming were resolved from the DNA. Of about 170,000 clones detected, around four fifths appear once; the ten largest clones hold approximately 22%.

Sequenced sample: peripheral blood. This chain connects TRBV19 to TRBJ2-7; a weak D match, TRBD2 (5 bases). The TCR originated in a woman older than 75 with acute or convalescent COVID-19. Here the CDR3 reads CASQPDSAYEQYF. DNA for the CDR3: TGTGCCAGTCAGCCGGATAGCGCGTACGAGCAGTACTTC.